The subject of this entry is one T cell receptor (beta chain). Its antigen is undetermined. This record comes from a study of T cells expressing NK-cell markers. Points from the study as a whole: The study found dominant NKG2C+ clonotypes at about 1.0-8% of CD8+ T cells in several donors.

For each CDR3 protein, TCRdb gives one entry from its re-call of the 5' RACE reads, without DNA. This sample's table reports roughly 380,000 distinct CDR3 sequences. The CDR3 covers 14 residues. From germline, CDR1 is SGHRS and CDR2 YFSETQ. The V and J genes are TRBV5-1 and TRBJ2-5; TCRdb names TRBD1, which stays unverified in the absence of DNA. This sequence originates from a man aged 18 to 69 in good health. The sequencing input was blood T cells: a sorted CD56 or NKG2C T cell subset, CD4+ or CD8+ T cells, or bulk PBMC T cells (not recorded which). The CDR3: CASSLKDPGGTQYF.